A single sample gave rise to the 17 T cell receptor beta chains below, sequenced in a study of graft-versus-host responses after intestinal transplantation. The antigens for these receptors are not known. Assay: immunoSEQ multiplex PCR; the TCRdb copy retains only in-frame clones and omits some. This sample has more than 65,000 clones; roughly 91% occur once, and the top ten carry 1.3%. The sequencing here drew on unstimulated CD8+ T cells sorted from spleen or lymph node cells, taken before intestinal transplant. These receptors all come from a human donor who received an intestinal transplant.

DNA for the CDR3: TGCGCCAGCAGCTTGGGGGGCGGCTACAATGAGCAGTTCTTC. Its translation is CASSLGGGYNEQFF. The V gene is TRBV5-1, the J gene TRBJ2-1; D perhaps matches TRBD1 (5 bases). Trimming cost V 0 bases and J 3 bases, with 7 bases left between them. Germline V gene lookup returns CDR1 SGHRS and CDR2 YFSETQ. CDR3 length equals 14 residues. The whole variable domain, filled in from reference TRBV5-1 and TRBJ2-1, reads KAGVTQTPRYLIKTRGQQVTLSCSPISGHRSVSWYQQTPGQGLQFLFEYFSETQRNKGNFPGRFSGRQFSNSRSEMNVSTLELGDSALYLCASSLGGGYNEQFFGPGTRLTVL.

The rearrangement links TRBV10-2 to TRBJ2-1, with 9 bases fitting TRBD2. Germline-derived CDR1 and CDR2 are WSHSY and SAAADI. CDR3 size: 16 residues. The J segment lost 9 bases and the V segment lost 3 bases, leaving 12 bases of the junction unmatched. The CDR3 nucleotides read TGCGCCAGCAGTGAAATAGCGGGGGATGGTTTCACTGAGCAGTTCTTC. Its protein is CASSEIAGDGFTEQFF.

The chain joins TRBV27 to TRBJ2-6; possibly TRBD1 for D (6 bases). CDR1 and CDR2 from the germline V gene are MNHEY and SMNVEV (reference sequence). Trimming left V 8 bases short and J 1 base short, with 9 bases between. The CDR3 has 14 amino acids. In DNA form, the CDR3 reads TGTGCCAGCGGTACAGGGTCTGGGGCCAACGTCCTGACTTTC. Translated, it gives CASGTGSGANVLTF.

The V call is TRBV29-1, the J call TRBJ2-5, with D tentatively TRBD2 (6 bases). The J call may be wrong; the DNA end is better matched by TRBJ2-7. CDR1 and CDR2 from the germline V gene are SQVTM and ANQGSEA. The CDR3 runs 15 residues. The CDR3 bases are TGCAGCGTTGTAGATGAGAGAGGAGGGTTCCACGAGCAGTACTTC. It encodes CSVVDERGGFHEQYF.

The chain has TRBV9 and TRBJ2-1; 11 nucleotides agree with TRBD2. The germline V gene encodes CDR1 SGDLS and CDR2 YYNGEE. Trimming at V came to 2 bases and at J to 3 bases, leaving 4 bases not matched to a gene. The CDR3 sequence is 16 residues long. The CDR3, as DNA: TGTGCCAGCAGCGTCCTTAGCGGGGGGGTCTACAATGAGCAGTTCTTC. Translation gives CASSVLSGGVYNEQFF.

This clone was seen more than once but under ten times. The chain links TRBV2 to TRBJ1-1; D remains ambiguous. The V end was cut by 6 bases, the J end by 3 bases, with 8 bases between. Germline assignment: CDR1 SNHLY and CDR2 FYNNEI. CDR3 length: 12 amino acids. The CDR3 reads CASRQVYTEAFF. The CDR3 region has the DNA TGTGCCAGCAGGCAGGTGTACACTGAAGCTTTCTTT.

This chain links TRBV7-9 with TRBJ2-7; 10 bases map to TRBD2. CDR1 is SEHNR and CDR2 is FQNEAQ in the germline V gene (reference sequence). This CDR3 is built from 16 residues. J was trimmed by 4 bases and V by 3 bases; bases with no gene match: 9. Here the CDR3 DNA reads TGTGCCAGCAGCTTCGGGCCGGCTAGCGGGGGATACGAGCAGTACTTC. Translation: CASSFGPASGGYEQYF.

V and J are TRBV19 and TRBJ1-2; TRBD1 is a possible D gene (5 bases). V lost 10 bases to trimming and J lost 3 bases, with 24 bases between them. From germline, CDR1 is LNHDA and CDR2 SQIVND (reference sequence). This CDR3 has 16 residues. In nucleotides, the CDR3 is TGTGCCACCGAAGTAGGGGCCGGACGCAACCACTATGGCTACACCTTC. This codes for CATEVGAGRNHYGYTF.

The chain has TRBV9 and TRBJ2-1, with TRBD2 identical over 10 bases. V lost 0 bases to trimming and J lost 6 bases; unmatched junction nucleotides: 3. Per the germline V gene, CDR1 is SGDLS and CDR2 is YYNGEE. The length of the CDR3 is 15 residues. CDR3 sequence (DNA): TGTGCCAGCAGCGTAGCTAGCGGGGGCACCAATGAGCAGTTCTTC. As protein: CASSVASGGTNEQFF.

The J gene is TRBJ2-3, the V gene TRBV5-4; 10 positions agree with TRBD2. The V and J ends lost 4 bases and 5 bases, in that order; junction bases with no gene match: 10. CDR3 length equals 16 residues. Per the germline V gene, CDR1 is SGHNT and CDR2 is YYREEE (reference sequence). Here the CDR3 DNA reads TGTGCCAGCAGCCCTCTAGCGGGGGCCTCAGAAGATACGCAGTATTTT. This encodes CASSPLAGASEDTQYF.

In this sample, this clone turned up once. The chain links TRBV5-1 to TRBJ2-7; 8 nucleotides line up with TRBD1. The CDR3 spans 15 residues. Per germline, CDR1 SGHRS and CDR2 YFSETQ. Losses at the gene ends were 1 base for V and 6 bases for J; bases not matched to a gene: 9. CDR3 sequence: CASSLYPGGFSEQYF. The CDR3 DNA reads TGCGCCAGCAGCTTGTATCCAGGGGGCTTTAGCGAGCAGTACTTC.

This clone has just a few counts. The chain employs TRBV5-4 and TRBJ2-7; D remains ambiguous. Germline V gene lookup returns CDR1 SGHNT and CDR2 YYREEE (reference sequence). The CDR3 sequence is 14 residues long. V was shortened by 5 bases and J by 5 bases, with 17 bases between the two germline ends. CDR3 amino acids: CASSTSGPFDEQYF. The CDR3, as DNA: TGTGCCAGCAGTACCTCAGGCCCTTTCGACGAGCAGTACTTC.

This clone occurred once. In DNA, the CDR3 is TGTGCCAGCAGTGAGTGGCGGGGGCCCCCCTACGAGCAGTACTTC. Amino acids: CASSEWRGPPYEQYF. The chain carries TRBV2 and TRBJ2-7, with D perhaps matching TRBD2 (7 bases). Germline CDR1 SNHLY, CDR2 FYNNEI. The germline V and J ends were trimmed by 3 bases and 2 bases, with 14 bases remaining between them. The CDR3 consists of 15 residues.

The chain combines TRBV7-9 with TRBJ1-2; tentatively, D is TRBD1 (5 bases). Germline V gene data show CDR1 as SEHNR and CDR2 as FQNEAQ (reference sequence). V lost 6 bases and J lost 6, with 17 bases in between. The CDR3 length is 14 residues. The CDR3 protein is CASRDSGGRDGYTF. DNA for the CDR3: TGTGCCAGCAGGGACTCCGGGGGAAGGGATGGCTACACCTTC.

This clone was seen a few times. The gene calls are TRBV5-6 and TRBJ1-4; perhaps TRBD1 as D (6 bases). V was trimmed by 6 bases and J by 0 bases, leaving 15 bases between them. Germline loops: CDR1 SGHDT, CDR2 YYEEEE. This CDR3 region has 16 residues. The CDR3 here is CASTAGAEATNEKLFF. CDR3 sequence (DNA): TGTGCCAGCACCGCAGGGGCTGAAGCAACTAATGAAAAACTGTTTTTT.

V is TRBV13 and J is TRBJ2-7; D is possibly TRBD2 (6 bases). CDR3 size: 15 residues. Germline V gene lookup returns CDR1 PRHDT and CDR2 FYEKMQ (reference sequence). Trimming stripped 0 bases from V and 2 bases from J, with 11 bases between. In DNA, the CDR3 is TGTGCCAGCAGCTTAGGGGCGGGACTTCCCTACGAGCAGTACTTC. It translates to CASSLGAGLPYEQYF.

This chain links TRBV7-8 with TRBJ1-2; perhaps TRBD1 as D (6 bases). This CDR3 region has 12 residues. The germline CDR1 and CDR2 sequences are SGHVS and FQNEAQ. V lost 8 bases to trimming and J lost 2 bases, with 9 bases between them. This CDR3 reads CASGGANYGYTF. The CDR3 coding sequence is TGTGCCAGCGGGGGGGCGAACTATGGCTACACCTTC.